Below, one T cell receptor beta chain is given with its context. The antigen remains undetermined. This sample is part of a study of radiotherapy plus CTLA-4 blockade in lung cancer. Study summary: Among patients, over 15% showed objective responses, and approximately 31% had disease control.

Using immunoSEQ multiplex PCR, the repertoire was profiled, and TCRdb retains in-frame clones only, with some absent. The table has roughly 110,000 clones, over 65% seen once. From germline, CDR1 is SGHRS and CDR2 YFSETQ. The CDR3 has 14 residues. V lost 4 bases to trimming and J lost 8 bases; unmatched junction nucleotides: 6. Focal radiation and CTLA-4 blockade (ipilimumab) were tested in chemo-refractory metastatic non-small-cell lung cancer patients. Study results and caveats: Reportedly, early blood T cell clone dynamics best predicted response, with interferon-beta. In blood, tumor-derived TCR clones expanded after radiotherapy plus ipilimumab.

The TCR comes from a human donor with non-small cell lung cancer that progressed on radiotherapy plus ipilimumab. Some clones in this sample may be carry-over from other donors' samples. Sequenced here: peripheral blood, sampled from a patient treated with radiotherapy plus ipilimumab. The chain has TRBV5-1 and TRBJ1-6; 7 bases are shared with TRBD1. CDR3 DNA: TGCGCCAGCAGCCTGGGACAGACTCATTCACCCCTCCACTTT. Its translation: CASSLGQTHSPLHF.